This T cell receptor (beta chain) appears in the sequencing data of a study of regulatory T cells in long-lasting Graves disease. Building of the TCR beta libraries involved iRepertoire HTBI primers and Arm-PCR of CDR3 regions. TCRdb used MiXCR to reprocess the multiplex PCR reads, holding one entry per CDR3 protein. The sample has 360,000 or so distinct CDR3 sequences; roughly 23% are singletons. Per the germline V gene, CDR1 is MGHDK and CDR2 is SYGVNS. Trimming removed 10 bases at V and 3 bases at J, with 15 bases between. The CDR3 consists of 13 residues. Regarding time point: persistent/refractory GD, antithyroid drugs over 5 years with positive TRAb. PBMC-extracted RNA yielded the TCR library. Staff drew roughly 10 milliliters of peripheral blood into EDTA tubes. This clonotype was seen ten or more times.

The sequence was collected from a middle-aged woman with Graves disease. The sequencing used peripheral blood mononuclear cells (PBMCs), collected when the disease was refractory, from a patient treated with antithyroid drugs. V usage is TRBV25-1 and J usage is TRBJ1-2; D might be TRBD1 (6 bases). This chain's CDR3 is CATSPTGYYGYTF. DNA for the CDR3: TGTGCCACATCCCCGACAGGCTACTATGGCTACACCTTC.